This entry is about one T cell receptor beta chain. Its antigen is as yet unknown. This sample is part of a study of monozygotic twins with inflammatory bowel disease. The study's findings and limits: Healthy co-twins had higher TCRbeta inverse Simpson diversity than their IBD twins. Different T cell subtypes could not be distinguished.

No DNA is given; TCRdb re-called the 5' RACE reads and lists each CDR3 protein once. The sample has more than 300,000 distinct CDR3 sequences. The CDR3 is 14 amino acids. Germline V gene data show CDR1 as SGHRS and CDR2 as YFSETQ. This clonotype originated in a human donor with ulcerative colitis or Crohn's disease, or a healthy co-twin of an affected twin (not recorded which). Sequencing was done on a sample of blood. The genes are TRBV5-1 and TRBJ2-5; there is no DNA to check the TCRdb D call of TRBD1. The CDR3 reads CASSFRVTLETQYF.